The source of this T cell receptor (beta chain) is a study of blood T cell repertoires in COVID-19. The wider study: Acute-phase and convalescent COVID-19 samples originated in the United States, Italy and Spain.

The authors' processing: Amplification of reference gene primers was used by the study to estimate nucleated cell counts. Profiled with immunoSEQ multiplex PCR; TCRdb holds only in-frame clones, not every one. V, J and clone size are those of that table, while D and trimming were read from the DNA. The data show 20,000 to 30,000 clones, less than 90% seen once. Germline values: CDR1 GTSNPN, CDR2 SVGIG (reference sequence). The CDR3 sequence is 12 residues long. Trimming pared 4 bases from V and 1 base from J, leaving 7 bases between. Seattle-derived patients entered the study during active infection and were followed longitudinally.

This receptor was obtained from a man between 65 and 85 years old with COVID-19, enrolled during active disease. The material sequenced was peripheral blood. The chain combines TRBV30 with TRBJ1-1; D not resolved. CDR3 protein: CAWNRRNTEAFF. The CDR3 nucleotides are TGTGCCTGGAACCGGAGGAACACTGAAGCTTTCTTT.